This T cell receptor (beta chain) comes out of a study of T cells in women clearing cervical HPV infection. With regard to this clone: The CDR3 extends 3 residues past the end of the read, so its final part is completed from the germline J gene.

Per germline, CDR1 KGHSH and CDR2 LQKENI. The CDR3 is 15 residues long. TCR beta CDR3 amplified by multiplex PCR from 950 to 1,500 ng genomic DNA. Sequenced by immunoSEQ multiplex PCR; TCRdb stores in-frame clones only, minus some. The table for this sample gives 35,000 to 45,000 clones. The TCR was taken from a woman between 18 and 70 years old with a cervical HPV16 infection that either progressed to CIN3+ or cleared (not recorded which). The sequenced sample was blood buffy coat. The V and J genes are TRBV18 and TRBJ1-2; the D is unclear. CDR3 residues: CASSAARARYNDYTF. The part of the CDR3 DNA that was read is TGTGCCAGCTCAGCCGCGAGGGCACGCTACAATGAC.